Each of the 4 T cell receptor beta chains below was sequenced from the same sample in a study of T-cell memory formation after mild COVID-19. TCRdb redid the calling of the 5' RACE reads with MiXCR, one entry per CDR3 protein. The sample carries under 300,000 distinct CDR3 sequences, roughly 18% recorded once. The sample consisted of PBMCs or a T cell subset sorted from them (not recorded which). The receptors here all came from a man younger than 35 who had mild COVID-19 (a few samples of this study predate the infection). Cell type and time point are not known.

The chain has TRBV6-2 or TRBV6-3 and TRBJ2-2; D could derive from TRBD1 or TRBD2 (5 bases each). V lost 6 bases and J lost 4, with 15 bases in between. Germline V CDR1 and CDR2: MNHEY, SVGEGT. The CDR3 has 15 residues. The CDR3 protein is CASSEGCGFTGELFF. CDR3 coding DNA: TGTGCCAGCAGCGAGGGGTGTGGATTCACCGGGGAGCTGTTTTTT.

The chain carries TRBV7-9 and TRBJ2-1, with 9 bases lining up with TRBD2. The CDR3 is 16 amino acids. Trimming took 5 bases from V and 7 from J; bases not matched to a gene: 12. Germline CDR1 and CDR2: SEHNR and FQNEAQ (reference sequence). DNA for the CDR3: TGTGCCAGCAGCCCTGGTGGTCTAGCGGGGTATAATGAGCAGTTCTTC. It specifies CASSPGGLAGYNEQFF.

This clonotype has more than one count but fewer than ten. The chain recombines TRBV6-5 with TRBJ2-2, with TRBD2 matching 12 bases. From germline, CDR1 is MNHEY and CDR2 SVGAGI. The CDR3 consists of 17 residues. The J segment lost 6 bases and the V segment lost 6 bases, leaving 11 bases of the junction unmatched. CDR3 bases: TGTGCCAGCAGCCGCTTCGCTAGCGGGGGGGATTCCGGGGAGCTGTTTTTT. Protein: CASSRFASGGDSGELFF.

This clonotype was recorded only once. The chain has TRBV12-3 or TRBV12-4 and TRBJ2-3; 7 bases line up with TRBD1. The CDR3 totals 13 residues. Germline trimming cut 7 bases from V and 3 bases from J; bases unmatched to any gene: 4. This CDR3 is CASIQQGTDTQYF. For the CDR3, the DNA is TGTGCCAGCATTCAACAGGGGACAGATACGCAGTATTTT.